The rows below give T cell receptor beta chains drawn from one sample of a study of early T cells in non-severe SARS-CoV-2 infection. TCRdb used MiXCR to reprocess the 5' RACE reads, holding one entry per CDR3 protein. The data show tens of thousands of distinct CDR3 sequences, with about 11% seen just once and 2.5% to 3.5% held by the top ten. Sequencing was performed on whole blood, taken at baseline. The source is an adult who was a healthcare worker with PCR-confirmed SARS-CoV-2 infection or an uninfected control (not recorded which). CDR3s leave out the opening cysteine and the closing phenylalanine or tryptophan. Clone size is stated in some rows and not others, as once, few, many or a class when expanded.

size,J,V,CDR3
few,TRBJ1-5,TRBV20-1,SAIPGGDNQPQH
few,TRBJ1-1,TRBV29-1,SVEEGTNTGNTEAF
few,TRBJ1-2,TRBV12-3/TRBV12-4,ASSFSGSGYT
few,TRBJ2-7,TRBV7-9,ASSPRDGSYEQY
many,TRBJ2-2,TRBV5-1,ASSAGTPPGSTGELF
NA,TRBJ2-1,TRBV19,ASRRGQGPSYNEQF
NA,TRBJ1-2,TRBV19,ASNPGQTEYGYT
NA,TRBJ1-2,TRBV18,ASSPLQEAYT
few,TRBJ1-3,TRBV18,ASSPQGSGNTIY
many,TRBJ2-1,TRBV10-3,ASKGGGSYNEQF
many,TRBJ2-4,TRBV5-1,ASSLGQQQDIQY
NA,TRBJ1-3,TRBV6-5,ASSYVPTGSGNTIY
NA,TRBJ2-7,TRBV11-2,ASSLGSRELGEQY
few,TRBJ2-3,TRBV5-6,ASSPDLVGLAPSTDTQY
NA,TRBJ2-5,TRBV5-1,ASSAAGGQETQY
many,TRBJ1-1,TRBV7-3,ASSMGQGLKAF
few,TRBJ2-3,TRBV20-1,SSSSGITDTQY
NA,TRBJ2-5,TRBV7-2,ASSLYTSGKQETQY
NA,TRBJ2-1,TRBV14,ASSQEDGEQF
NA,TRBJ1-6,TRBV6-5,ASSLRRGRPLH
few,TRBJ1-2,TRBV5-1,ASSLSGDYT
NA,TRBJ1-2,TRBV6-5,ASSYVAAYNYGYT
many,TRBJ1-2,TRBV20-1,SAPLLGYGYT
NA,TRBJ2-5,TRBV19,ASSIPHAGLETQY